What follows describes a single T cell receptor beta chain. These data come from a study of blood T cell repertoires in COVID-19. Across the study: Sites in the United States, Italy and Spain provided acute and convalescent COVID-19 samples. The cDNA or gDNA used as material had been derived from T cells, B-cell-depleted T cells, or PBMCs.

Per the study methods: Estimated nucleated cell counts came from reference gene primer amplification. Libraries were prepared by immunoSEQ multiplex PCR; TCRdb keeps only in-frame clonotypes and omits some of them. The D gene and trimming were derived from the DNA, and the V and J assignments and clone size from that table. The sample includes approximately 75,000 clones, around nine tenths seen only once; the top ten take 6.3%. The V segment lost 9 bases and the J segment 7 bases; nucleotides outside the gene matches: 7. The germline CDR1 and CDR2 sequences are SEHNR and FQNEAQ (reference sequence). The length of the CDR3 is 14 residues.

The chain carries TRBV7-9 and TRBJ2-1; 12 positions match TRBD2. The receptor comes from a man aged 80 or over with COVID-19, enrolled during active disease. Sequenced input: peripheral blood. CDR3 sequence reads: CASLSSGGANEQFF. The CDR3 DNA is TGTGCCAGTCTTTCTAGCGGGGGGGCGAATGAGCAGTTCTTC.